The source of this T cell receptor (beta chain) is a study of early T cells in non-severe SARS-CoV-2 infection. Study-level information: Chains from this unsorted whole-blood bulk RNA could not be paired.

The library protocol tagged individual cDNA molecules with unique molecular identifiers. Via MiXCR, TCRdb re-called the 5' RACE reads, giving one row per CDR3 protein. Of about 64,000 distinct CDR3 sequences in the sample, roughly 18% are singletons; the top ten hold 7.5% to 10%. From germline, CDR1 is MNHEY and CDR2 SVGAGI. The CDR3 is 16 amino acids. V gave up 2 bases and J gave up 3 bases, with 13 bases separating them. The sequences come from whole blood, collected at baseline. The source of this sequence is an adult who was a healthcare worker with PCR-confirmed SARS-CoV-2 infection or an uninfected control (not recorded which). The genes are TRBV6-5 and TRBJ2-2; D is ambiguous. CDR3 in DNA: TGTGCCAGCAGTTACAGGGTGATCGGCGACACCGGGGAGCTGTTTTTT. This codes for CASSYRVIGDTGELFF.